This passage covers 20 T cell receptor beta chains from one sample sequenced in a study of blood T cell repertoires in COVID-19. Sequenced by immunoSEQ multiplex PCR; TCRdb stores in-frame clones only, minus some. This table has over 90,000 clones, over 75% appearing once. Material: peripheral blood. These receptors were taken from an elderly man with active or convalescent COVID-19.

This clone was found a few times. The rearrangement links TRBV11-1 to TRBJ2-5; D is possibly TRBD1 (7 bases). The CDR3 is made up of 14 amino acids. Between the trimmed V and J ends, which lost 4 bases and 4 bases, there was a span of 13 bases. The germline gives CDR1 SGHAT, CDR2 FQDESV (reference sequence). In nucleotides, the CDR3 is TGTGCCAGCAGCTCGGACAGGAGGGGAGAGACCCAGTACTTC. Amino acid sequence: CASSSDRRGETQYF.

The CDR3, as DNA: TGTGCCAGCAGCGGTAACCGGACAGTAGCCTACGAGCAGTACTTC. Its translation: CASSGNRTVAYEQYF. This chain uses TRBV7-7 with TRBJ2-7, with D possibly TRBD1 on 6 matching bases. Germline CDR1 SSHAT, CDR2 FNYEAQ (reference sequence). V was trimmed by 5 bases and J by 2 bases, leaving 16 bases between them. The CDR3 length is 15 residues.

CDR3 DNA sequence: TGTGCCAGCAGCTTCCGAACTGAGGGAGCTTTCTTT. Encoded protein: CASSFRTEGAFF. The genes are TRBV7-2 and TRBJ1-1; D is uncertain. The CDR3 runs 12 residues. Germline V gene lookup returns CDR1 SGHTA and CDR2 FQGNSA. Deletions cut 3 bases from V and 10 bases from J, with 12 bases between.

J is TRBJ1-3 and V is TRBV7-6; 8 bases match TRBD1. Germline assignment: CDR1 SGHVS and CDR2 FNYEAQ. This CDR3 comprises 15 residues. The V segment lost 5 bases and the J segment 4 bases; nucleotides outside the gene matches: 7. Here the CDR3 DNA reads TGTGCCAGCAGCCTTCACAGGGGGGAAGGAAACACCATATATTTT. The encoded protein is CASSLHRGEGNTIYF.

This rearrangement joins TRBV4-3 to TRBJ2-3; possibly TRBD2 for D (6 bases). Germline V gives CDR1 LGHNA, CDR2 YSLEER. The CDR3 has 17 residues. Trimming removed 0 bases at V and 0 bases at J, with 13 bases between. CDR3 DNA sequence: TGCGCCAGCAGCCAAGATCGCGGGGCCGGTAGCACAGATACGCAGTATTTT. Protein sequence: CASSQDRGAGSTDTQYF.

V gene TRBV5-1 combines with J gene TRBJ1-2; D uncertain. Looked up from germline, CDR1 is SGHRS and CDR2 is YFSETQ. This CDR3 is 13 amino acids long. V was shortened by 2 bases and J by 1 base, with 6 bases between the two germline ends. The CDR3 here is CASSLEGNYGYTF. CDR3 nucleotides: TGCGCCAGCAGCTTAGAGGGTAACTATGGCTACACCTTC.

The chain combines TRBV2 with TRBJ1-2; D is possibly TRBD1 (6 bases). Germline values: CDR1 SNHLY, CDR2 FYNNEI. The CDR3 is made up of 16 amino acids. The germline V and J ends were trimmed by 2 bases and 0 bases, with 13 bases remaining between them. CDR3 sequence reads: CASSEMGTLTNYGYTF. Written as DNA, the CDR3 is TGTGCCAGCAGTGAAATGGGGACACTGACTAACTATGGCTACACCTTC.

V and J are TRBV5-1 and TRBJ1-3; 7 bases are a match to TRBD1. The CDR3 has 18 residues. The V segment lost 4 bases and the J segment 0 bases; nucleotides outside the gene matches: 13. CDR1 is SGHRS, CDR2 YFSETQ, per germline. The CDR3 bases are TGCGCCAGCAGCCCTAGGGGGGACAGCTTAATCTCTGGAAACACCATATATTTT. Its translation: CASSPRGDSLISGNTIYF.

The chain uses TRBV5-4 and TRBJ1-2; TRBD1 might be the D (5 bases). Between the trimmed V and J ends, which lost 3 bases and 0 bases, there was a span of 18 bases. The CDR3 length is 17 residues. Germline assignment: CDR1 SGHNT and CDR2 YYREEE (reference sequence). In DNA, the CDR3 is TGTGCCAGCAGCTCAGGACAACTACCTGGCTCTAACTATGGCTACACCTTC. Translating gives CASSSGQLPGSNYGYTF. Combining the CDR3 with reference TRBV5-4 and TRBJ1-2 gives the whole variable domain ETGVTQSPTHLIKTRGQQVTLRCSSQSGHNTVSWYQQALGQGPQFIFQYYREEENGRGNFPPRFSGLQFPNYSSELNVNALELDDSALYLCASSSGQLPGSNYGYTFGSGTRLTVV.

The chain is built from TRBV19 and TRBJ1-1; no clear D gene. Germline V gene sequence: CDR1 LNHDA, CDR2 SQIVND (reference sequence). The ends were cut back, 0 bases at V and 9 bases at J, with 11 bases in the middle. This CDR3 is 13 amino acids long. Here the CDR3 DNA reads TGTGCCAGTAGTATAGAGCGCTCGAGGCAAGCTTTCTTT. Its translation: CASSIERSRQAFF.

The chain is built from TRBV7-8 and TRBJ1-6, with 8 bases fitting TRBD1. Trimming took 4 bases from V and 8 from J; bases not matched to a gene: 4. Germline values: CDR1 SGHVS, CDR2 FQNEAQ. The CDR3 is made up of 14 amino acids. Written as DNA, the CDR3 is TGTGCCAGCAGCTCAGGGGGCCCAGATTCACCCCTCCACTTT. Translating it yields CASSSGGPDSPLHF. Based on the CDR3 plus reference TRBV7-8 and TRBJ1-6, the full variable domain is GAGVSQSPRYKVAKRGQDVALRCDPISGHVSLFWYQQALGQGPEFLTYFQNEAQLDKSGLPSDRFFAERPEGSVSTLKIQRTQQEDSAVYLCASSSGGPDSPLHFGNGTRLTVT.

This clone has more than one count but fewer than ten. J is TRBJ2-3 and V is TRBV9, with TRBD2 matching over 8 bases. The CDR3 loop spans 18 amino acids. The germline V gene has CDR1 SGDLS and CDR2 YYNGEE. Trimming at V came to 4 bases and at J to 6 bases, leaving 19 bases not matched to a gene. Here the CDR3 DNA reads TGTGCCAGCAGCCTCAGTGGGATCTCGAGCGGGGGTCCGGATACGCAGTATTTT. Protein product: CASSLSGISSGGPDTQYF.

The V and J genes are TRBV19 and TRBJ2-6; 10 bases line up with TRBD1. The CDR3 sequence is 18 residues long. Germline lookup yields CDR1 LNHDA and CDR2 SQIVND (reference sequence). Unmatched junction bases numbered 9, after V lost 3 bases and J lost 4 bases. The CDR3 here is CASSIPTDRGRGANVLTF. CDR3 sequence (DNA): TGTGCCAGTAGTATCCCCACAGACAGGGGGCGAGGGGCCAACGTCCTGACTTTC.

The chain has TRBV2 and TRBJ1-5; TRBD1 matches 8 bases. The CDR3 extends over 15 amino acids. After removal of 6 bases from V and 7 bases from J, the junction contained 11 bases not matched to a gene. Per the germline V gene, CDR1 is SNHLY and CDR2 is FYNNEI. CDR3 sequence reads: CASSLTEAGGQPQHF. The CDR3 DNA reads as TGTGCCAGCAGCCTGACTGAGGCAGGGGGCCAGCCCCAGCATTTT. Looking up the rest from reference TRBV2 and TRBJ1-5 gives the full variable domain: EPEVTQTPSHQVTQMGQEVILRCVPISNHLYFYWYRQILGQKVEFLVSFYNNEISEKSEIFDDQFSVERPDGSNFTLKIRSTKLEDSAMYFCASSLTEAGGQPQHFGDGTRLSIL.

This chain uses TRBV3-1 (or the pseudogene TRBV3-2) with TRBJ2-3; 7 positions match TRBD2. V lost 3 bases and J lost 3; bases outside the gene matches: 9. Germline lookup yields CDR1 LGHDT and CDR2 YNNKEL (reference sequence). This CDR3 is 16 amino acids long. CDR3 DNA sequence: TGTGCCAGCAGCCAGACGTGGGGGGGGGAGACAGATACGCAGTATTTT. Its translation is CASSQTWGGETDTQYF.

The V and J genes are TRBV7-8 and TRBJ2-1; 8 nucleotides match TRBD2. After removal of 5 bases from V and 0 bases from J, the junction contained 9 bases not matched to a gene. Germline V gene lookup returns CDR1 SGHVS and CDR2 FQNEAQ. This CDR3 has 17 amino acids. The chain's CDR3 is CASSRGGGGSSYNEQFF. The CDR3 bases are TGTGCCAGCAGCCGGGGGGGCGGCGGGAGCTCCTACAATGAGCAGTTCTTC.

The chain employs TRBV19 and TRBJ2-7, with TRBD2 as a possible D gene (6 bases). In germline, CDR1 is LNHDA, CDR2 SQIVND (reference sequence). The CDR3 has 11 amino acids. The V end was cut by 5 bases, the J end by 7 bases, with 9 bases between. This chain's CDR3 is CASSFRGEQYF. As DNA, the CDR3 is TGTGCCAGTAGTTTTCGGGGGGAGCAGTACTTC. The full variable domain, in which reference TRBV19 and TRBJ2-7 provide the parts outside the CDR3, is DGGITQSPKYLFRKEGQNVTLSCEQNLNHDAMYWYRQDPGQGLRLIYYSQIVNDFQKGDIAEGYSVSREKKESFPLTVTSAQKNPTAFYLCASSFRGEQYFGPGTRLTVT.

This chain uses TRBV11-2 with TRBJ2-7; D is unresolved. The CDR3 length is 15 residues. Germline CDR1 and CDR2: SGHAT and FQNNGV. V dropped 4 bases and J dropped 0 bases, with 13 bases sitting between them. The CDR3 DNA sequence: TGTGCCAGCAGCTCCTTAACCCTTAGCTCCTACGAGCAGTACTTC. Protein: CASSSLTLSSYEQYF. Full variable domain (outside the CDR3, taken from reference TRBV11-2 and TRBJ2-7): EAGVAQSPRYKIIEKRQSVAFWCNPISGHATLYWYQQILGQGPKLLIQFQNNGVVDDSQLPKDRFSAERLKGVDSTLKIQPAKLEDSAVYLCASSSLTLSSYEQYFGPGTRLTVT.

The sample holds one count of this clone. The V call is TRBV7-3, the J call TRBJ2-4; 8 positions match TRBD2. Germline loops: CDR1 SGHTA, CDR2 FQGTGA. J gave up 5 bases and V 2 bases, and 5 bases lay outside the gene matches. The CDR3 length is 15 residues. CDR3 sequence (DNA): TGTGCCAGCAGCTTAGGAGCGGGGGCCCAAAACATTCAGTACTTC. Residues: CASSLGAGAQNIQYF.

The table lists this clone with a few counts. V is TRBV2 and J is TRBJ1-1; D is perhaps TRBD1 (5 bases). The germline V gene has CDR1 SNHLY and CDR2 FYNNEI. The CDR3 is 15 amino acids. The V end lost 2 bases, the J end lost 5 bases, and 15 bases lay between the germline ends. In DNA, the CDR3 is TGTGCCAGCAGTGAAATGTCGGGGGTAGGGACTGAAGCTTTCTTT. Residues: CASSEMSGVGTEAFF. Using reference TRBV2 and TRBJ1-1 for the parts outside the CDR3, the full variable domain is EPEVTQTPSHQVTQMGQEVILRCVPISNHLYFYWYRQILGQKVEFLVSFYNNEISEKSEIFDDQFSVERPDGSNFTLKIRSTKLEDSAMYFCASSEMSGVGTEAFFGQGTRLTVV.